The source of this TCR beta chain is a study of shared T cell receptors in the human thymus. Repertoires were generated with immunoSEQ multiplex PCR, while TCRdb's copy carries only in-frame clones and drops some. The repertoire has over 650,000 clones, about 90% of them found once; the top ten carry just under 0.0095%. The length of the CDR3 is 15 residues. J was trimmed by 5 bases and V by 5 bases; bases with no gene match: 9. The germline V gene encodes CDR1 SGHTA and CDR2 FQGNSA. The sample was also linked to a second study, of human thymus T cells. This second study notes: Thymus tissue for the work was resected from patients undergoing corrective heart surgery. Unrelated individuals reportedly shared highly overlapping thymic TCR repertoires.

Sequences were obtained from thymocytes. The chain recombines TRBV7-2 with TRBJ2-5; 9 bases map to TRBD2. This TCR derives from a boy less than two years old with a congenital heart defect. This CDR3 reads CASSTRGLAVETQYF. The CDR3 coding sequence is TGTGCCAGCAGCACCAGGGGACTAGCAGTGGAGACCCAGTACTTC.